A selection of T cell receptor beta chains follows, all from one sample in a study of CD8 T cells in ankylosing spondylitis. TCRdb called the 5' RACE reads again in MiXCR, with one record for every CDR3 protein. The sample carries 700,000 or so distinct CDR3 sequences, roughly 19% recorded once. Material: blood, either unsorted or a sorted T cell fraction (not recorded which). The receptors come from a male donor with ankylosing spondylitis. Both conserved end residues are part of each CDR3. The order of the fields is clone size, V gene, D gene, J gene, CDR3 protein, CDR3 DNA. A D gene is named only where the DNA matches it firmly. The size entry is marked missing in some rows and otherwise reads once, few, many or a size class.

size: many; V: TRBV29-1; D: .; J: TRBJ1-1; CDR3: CSVERSRGFEAFF; DNA: TGCAGCGTTGAAAGGAGCCGGGGTTTTGAAGCTTTCTTT
size: .; V: TRBV7-2; D: .; J: TRBJ2-7; CDR3: CASSLQIGARYEQYF; DNA: TGTGCCAGCAGCTTACAAATAGGGGCTCGCTACGAGCAGTACTTC
size: .; V: TRBV4-3; D: .; J: TRBJ2-3; CDR3: CASSQAITDTQYF; DNA: TGCGCCAGCAGCCAAGCTATCACAGATACGCAGTATTTT
size: .; V: TRBV20-1; D: TRBD1; J: TRBJ2-5; CDR3: CSAATGGKETQYF; DNA: TGCAGTGCTGCGACAGGGGGCAAAGAGACCCAGTACTTC
size: .; V: TRBV12-3/TRBV12-4; D: TRBD1; J: TRBJ2-3; CDR3: CASSSFVGDRDTDTQYF; DNA: TGTGCCAGCAGCTCCTTTGTAGGGGACAGAGACACAGATACGCAGTATTTT
size: .; V: TRBV7-2; D: .; J: TRBJ2-7; CDR3: CASSSRRGALTLEQYF; DNA: TGTGCCAGCAGCTCTAGGAGGGGGGCGCTGACATTGGAGCAGTACTTC
size: few; V: TRBV27; D: .; J: TRBJ2-7; CDR3: CASSSAWVCYEQYF; DNA: TGTGCCAGCAGTTCCGCTTGGGTCTGTTACGAGCAGTACTTC
size: .; V: TRBV5-1; D: .; J: TRBJ2-3; CDR3: CASSSEITDTQYF; DNA: TGCGCCAGCAGCTCGGAGATTACAGATACGCAGTATTTT
size: .; V: TRBV5-1; D: TRBD1; J: TRBJ2-1; CDR3: CASSPNSGTGLNEQFF; DNA: TGCGCCAGCAGCCCAAACTCCGGGACAGGGCTTAATGAGCAGTTCTTC
size: .; V: TRBV6-1; D: .; J: TRBJ2-7; CDR3: CASSLPYEQYF; DNA: TGTGCCAGCAGCCTCCCCTACGAGCAGTACTTC
size: few; V: TRBV6-1; D: .; J: TRBJ2-7; CDR3: CASSEEAGQQYEQYF; DNA: TGTGCCAGCAGTGAGGAGGCAGGGCAACAATACGAGCAGTACTTC
size: .; V: TRBV9; D: .; J: TRBJ1-2; CDR3: CASSVSTRENYGYTF; DNA: TGTGCCAGCAGCGTCTCGACAAGGGAGAACTATGGCTACACCTTC
size: .; V: TRBV7-6; D: .; J: TRBJ2-7; CDR3: CASSLEGHPYEQYF; DNA: TGTGCCAGCAGCTTAGAGGGACACCCTTACGAGCAGTACTTC
size: many; V: TRBV12-3/TRBV12-4; D: .; J: TRBJ1-6; CDR3: CASSQLPNSPLHF; DNA: TGTGCCAGCTCTCAACTCCCGAATTCACCCCTCCACTTT
size: .; V: TRBV20-1; D: .; J: TRBJ2-3; CDR3: CSARVGESSTDTQYF; DNA: TGCAGTGCTAGAGTGGGGGAGAGTAGCACAGATACGCAGTATTTT
size: .; V: TRBV27; D: .; J: TRBJ2-6; CDR3: CASSHNQGHSGANVLTF; DNA: TGTGCCAGCAGTCATAACCAGGGTCACTCTGGGGCCAACGTCCTGACTTTC
size: few; V: TRBV5-1; D: .; J: TRBJ2-3; CDR3: CASSEHGTWQYF; DNA: TGCGCCAGCAGCGAGCATGGGACTTGGCAGTATTTT
size: few; V: TRBV6-1; D: .; J: TRBJ2-1; CDR3: CASTRAGGRYNEQFF; DNA: TGTGCCAGCACTAGGGCCGGGGGACGCTACAATGAGCAGTTCTTC
size: few; V: TRBV11-3; D: TRBD1; J: TRBJ1-4; CDR3: CASSRPDRGTNEKLFF; DNA: TGTGCCAGCAGCCGCCCAGACAGGGGGACTAATGAAAAACTGTTTTTT
size: few; V: TRBV19; D: .; J: TRBJ2-6; CDR3: CASYAGESSGANVLTF; DNA: TGTGCCAGTTATGCGGGCGAATCCTCTGGGGCCAACGTCCTGACTTTC
size: .; V: TRBV9; D: .; J: TRBJ2-1; CDR3: CASSETGASYNEQFF; DNA: TGTGCCAGCAGCGAGACAGGAGCCTCCTACAATGAGCAGTTCTTC
size: many; V: TRBV12-3/TRBV12-4; D: .; J: TRBJ2-7; CDR3: CASGQDSYEQYF; DNA: TGTGCCAGCGGTCAGGACTCCTACGAGCAGTACTTC
size: .; V: TRBV5-6; D: .; J: TRBJ1-6; CDR3: CASSLRGAHSPLHF; DNA: TGTGCCAGCAGCTTGAGGGGCGCGCATTCACCCCTCCACTTT
size: .; V: TRBV6-5; D: .; J: TRBJ1-6; CDR3: CASSYHANSPLHF; DNA: TGTGCCAGCAGTTACCATGCTAATTCACCCCTCCACTTT